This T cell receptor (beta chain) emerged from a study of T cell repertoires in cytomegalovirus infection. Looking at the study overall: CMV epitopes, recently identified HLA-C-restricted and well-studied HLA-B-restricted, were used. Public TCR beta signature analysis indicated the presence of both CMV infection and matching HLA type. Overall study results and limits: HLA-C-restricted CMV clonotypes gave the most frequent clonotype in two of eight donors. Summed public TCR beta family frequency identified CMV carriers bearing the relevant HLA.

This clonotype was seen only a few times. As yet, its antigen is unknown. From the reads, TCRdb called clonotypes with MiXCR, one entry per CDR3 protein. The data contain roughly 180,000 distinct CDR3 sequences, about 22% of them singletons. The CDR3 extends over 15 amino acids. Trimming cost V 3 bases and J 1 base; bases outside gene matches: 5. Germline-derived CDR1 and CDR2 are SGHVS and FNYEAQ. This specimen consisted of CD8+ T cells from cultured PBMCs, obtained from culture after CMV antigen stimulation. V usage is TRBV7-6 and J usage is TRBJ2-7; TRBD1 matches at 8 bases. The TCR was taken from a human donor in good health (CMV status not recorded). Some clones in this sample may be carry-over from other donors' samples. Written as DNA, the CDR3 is TGTGCCAGCAGCTTTAGCCGACAGGGGTCCTACGAGCAGTACTTC. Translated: CASSFSRQGSYEQYF.